What follows is one T cell receptor beta chain and its context. Which antigen it targets is not known. One base away there is no much larger clone; base qualities are not given. The run used an Illumina HiSeq 2500. Quantitative 5'-RACE with molecular barcodes was used to prepare TCR beta libraries. The published analysis was carried out like this. To identify disease-linked TCR variants, a new computational method was used, one built on a probabilistic model of VDJ rearrangement. TCRdb itself trimmed the public reads at Q25 with fastp, ran MiXCR and retained productive beta chains. Every CDR3 protein is listed once, alongside the most common genes and DNA of its rows. V and J calls and clone size were set by TCRdb, not the authors. Recorded for this sample are 75,000 to 95,000 distinct CDR3 sequences; roughly 8.5% of them occurred a single time. Of the sample, about 30% is held by the ten largest clones.

The data were obtained in a study of CD8 T cells in ankylosing spondylitis (dated by TCRdb to 2015 to 2018). Broadly, across the study: The study set out to find disease-linked TCR variants by profiling T cell receptor beta repertoires in ankylosing spondylitis patients and healthy donors. Peripheral blood was sampled, and synovial fluid was also collected from ankylosing spondylitis patients. The full study cohort comprised 20 to 30 ankylosing spondylitis patients and some 110 healthy donors.

Here is what the overall study found, with its caveats: Blood from ankylosing spondylitis patients appeared to be characterized by a TCR beta motif composed of eight highly homologous amino acid variants. A CD8+ phenotype was shown by the disease-linked clones, which were found at relatively low frequencies in peripheral blood. Significant enrichment of the disease-linked clones was reported in matched synovial fluid samples from ankylosing spondylitis patients. Some motif variants were previously reported in synovial fluid and blood of reactive arthritis patients, suggesting common disease-initiation mechanisms.

Counted from cysteine to phenylalanine, this CDR3 has 16 amino acids. Just CDR3 DNA is preserved here, 48 bases in frame from base 1. For this chain, trimming is 3 bases at the V end and 1 base at the J end, and the number of junction bases without a gene match is 4. CDR1 SGDLS and CDR2 YYNGEE are derived from the germline V gene. Sequenced material: blood, either unsorted or a sorted T cell fraction (not recorded which). The chain joins TRBV9 to TRBJ2-2, with TRBD1 identical over 9 junction bases. The receptor's source is a male donor with ankylosing spondylitis. The DNA is as follows: TGTGCCAGCAGCGCCCCGGGACAGGGGAACACCGGGGAGCTGTTTTTT. It codes for CASSAPGQGNTGELFF.